One and the same sample provided the 17 T cell receptor beta chains below, sequenced in a study of blood T cells in healthy people across ages. A second roughly 6 to 11 cycle PCR used barcoded and J-beta primers. TCRdb re-analysed the 5' RACE reads in MiXCR, keeping a single row per CDR3 protein. The sample contains about 620,000 distinct CDR3 sequences, roughly half of which appear only once. The sample comprised blood. These receptors were collected from a woman of 80 years or more in good health.

This clonotype was detected a few times. The chain is built from TRBV6-1 and TRBJ2-3; D not resolved. The germline gives CDR1 MNHNS, CDR2 SASEGT. This CDR3 is built from 12 residues. The V gene lost 6 bases and the J gene lost 6 bases, with 10 bases spanning the gap. The CDR3 bases are TGTGCCAGCAGCCGCAGCCGTGATACGCAGTATTTT. Translating gives CASSRSRDTQYF.

The genes are TRBV19 and TRBJ2-3; no clear D gene. Germline CDR1 and CDR2: LNHDA and SQIVND (reference sequence). V was shortened by 5 bases and J by 4 bases, with 10 bases between the two germline ends. CDR3 size: 13 residues. The CDR3 here is CASSPSTADTQYF. The CDR3 coding sequence is TGTGCCAGTAGTCCATCCACGGCAGATACGCAGTATTTT.

The J gene is TRBJ1-5, the V gene TRBV9, with unresolved D. V was cut by 0 bases and J by 1 base, with 8 bases left in between. The CDR3 consists of 15 residues. Germline values: CDR1 SGDLS, CDR2 YYNGEE. This CDR3 reads CASSVGPSSNQPQHF. In DNA, the CDR3 is TGTGCCAGCAGCGTAGGGCCCTCGAGCAATCAGCCCCAGCATTTT.

This clonotype was counted between two and nine times. This could be a read error, since a much larger clone is one nucleotide away. The V call is TRBV7-9, the J call TRBJ2-1; perhaps TRBD1 as D (5 bases). The CDR3 runs 16 residues. The germline CDR1 and CDR2 sequences are SEHNR and FQNEAQ (reference sequence). V lost 7 bases, J lost 2 bases, and 18 bases lay in between. Here the CDR3 reads CASTQGARVPYNEQFF. As DNA, the CDR3 is TGTGCCAGCACCCAAGGGGCTAGGGTCCCCTACAATGAGCAGTTCTTC.

This clonotype was recorded a few times. A much larger clonotype is one base distant, so this may be a read error. The chain joins TRBV2 to TRBJ2-5, with D uncertain. CDR3 length: 13 amino acids. The germline CDR1 and CDR2 sequences are SNHLY and FYNNEI. Trimming shortened V by 4 bases and J by 11 bases, and 17 bases separated the two germline ends. The CDR3, as DNA: TGTGCCAGCAGTGTCGCGTCCTCGGGTGAGCAGTACTTC. Protein: CASSVASSGEQYF.

The chain employs TRBV4-1 and TRBJ2-5; 8 nucleotides agree with TRBD2. The V gene's germline CDR1 is MGHRA and CDR2 YSYEKL. Germline trimming cut 5 bases from V and 2 bases from J; bases unmatched to any gene: 7. The CDR3 extends over 15 amino acids. CDR3 region: CASSVPTSGQETQYF. The CDR3 coding sequence is TGCGCCAGCAGCGTACCTACTAGCGGACAAGAGACCCAGTACTTC.

The rearrangement joins TRBV24-1 to TRBJ2-5; 7 bases line up with TRBD2. V lost 3 bases and J lost 11; bases outside the gene matches: 17. Germline V lookup: CDR1 KGHDR, CDR2 SFDVKD. The CDR3 loop spans 16 amino acids. Written as DNA, the CDR3 is TGTGCCACCAGTGATCTGGGGAGCGGGAAAAACAATGAGCAGTACTTC. It yields the protein CATSDLGSGKNNEQYF.

Points on this clonotype: A much larger clonotype is one base distant, so this may be a read error. This chain joins TRBV19 and TRBJ2-1; D is undetermined. This CDR3 has 16 amino acids. Germline CDR1 reads LNHDA; CDR2 reads SQIVND (reference sequence). V was trimmed by 1 base and J by 3 bases, leaving 13 bases between them. The CDR3 region is CASSIGTAQDYNEQFF. CDR3 nucleotides: TGTGCCAGTAGTATAGGCACTGCGCAGGACTACAATGAGCAGTTCTTC. Based on the CDR3 plus reference TRBV19 and TRBJ2-1, the full variable domain is DGGITQSPKYLFRKEGQNVTLSCEQNLNHDAMYWYRQDPGQGLRLIYYSQIVNDFQKGDIAEGYSVSREKKESFPLTVTSAQKNPTAFYLCASSIGTAQDYNEQFFGPGTRLTVL.

Concerning this clonotype itself: This may come from a read error, since a much larger clone is one base off. The genes are TRBV9 and TRBJ2-5; 8 bases align to TRBD2. The better agreement between TRBJ2-1 and the DNA end casts doubt on the J call. The CDR3 has 17 residues. Per germline, CDR1 SGDLS and CDR2 YYNGEE. The CDR3 DNA follows: TGTGCCAGCAGCGTAGTAGGGGCTAGCGGGCGCCAAGAGACCCAGTTCTTC. This codes for CASSVVGASGRQETQFF.

The chain has TRBV4-1 and TRBJ2-1; no clear D gene. Germline lookup yields CDR1 MGHRA and CDR2 YSYEKL. V was cut by 0 bases and J by 6 bases, with 6 bases left in between. The CDR3 covers 13 residues. DNA for the CDR3: TGCGCCAGCAGCCAAGACCAAACCAATGAGCAGTTCTTC. The encoded protein is CASSQDQTNEQFF.

This clonotype was counted many times. The chain carries TRBV7-6 and TRBJ1-4; maybe TRBD1 (5 bases). The V gene's germline CDR1 is SGHVS and CDR2 FNYEAQ. Trimming removed 5 bases at V and 8 bases at J, with 18 bases between. This CDR3 comprises 15 residues. The DNA of the CDR3 is TGTGCCAGCAGCCGCCAATGGGGCGGAGAAGAAAAACTGTTTTTT. Translated: CASSRQWGGEEKLFF.

On this clonotype: One base away lies a much larger clone, so this may be a sequencing read error. The V gene is TRBV7-2, the J gene TRBJ2-5; D is uncertain. Germline V CDR1 and CDR2: SGHTA, FQGNSA. V dropped 4 bases and J dropped 11 bases, with 29 bases sitting between them. This CDR3 region has 17 residues. The CDR3 is CASSSNNGPLRRNEQYF. The CDR3 region has the DNA TGTGCCAGCAGCTCAAACAACGGGCCATTGAGAAGGAATGAGCAGTACTTC. The complete variable domain, with remaining parts taken from reference TRBV7-2 and TRBJ2-5, reads GAGVSQSPSNKVTEKGKDVELRCDPISGHTALYWYRQSLGQGLEFLIYFQGNSAPDKSGLPSDRFSAERTGGSVSTLTIQRTQQEDSAVYLCASSSNNGPLRRNEQYFGPGTRLLVL.

The chain carries TRBV29-1 and TRBJ1-2, with D possibly being TRBD1 (6 bases). The V end was cut by 5 bases, the J end by 6 bases, with 16 bases between. CDR1 SQVTM and CDR2 ANQGSEA come from the germline V gene. The length of the CDR3 is 13 residues. CDR3 bases: TGCAGCGTTCGCAGGGGAATTTGGGATGGCTACACCTTC. It codes for CSVRRGIWDGYTF.

The chain is built from TRBV20-1 and TRBJ2-4; the D gene is possibly TRBD2 (5 bases). There are 14 residues in the CDR3. CDR1 and CDR2 (germline): DFQATT, SNEGSKA (reference sequence). V was trimmed by 3 bases and J by 1 base, leaving 10 bases between them. In nucleotides, the CDR3 is TGCAGTGCTAGTCGGCCGGGGGCCAAAAACATTCAGTACTTC. This gives the protein CSASRPGAKNIQYF.

In its sample, this clonotype was seen once. The chain combines TRBV7-8 with TRBJ2-5; D gene uncertain. Germline V CDR1 and CDR2: SGHVS, FQNEAQ. The CDR3 is made up of 15 amino acids. The V end was cut by 7 bases, the J end by 1 base, with 16 bases between. CDR3 nucleotides: TGTGCCAGCAAGAAGGAACACGCAATCCAAGAGACCCAGTACTTC. Amino acid sequence: CASKKEHAIQETQYF.

This chain uses TRBV7-2 with TRBJ2-3, with D perhaps given as TRBD1 or TRBD2 (5 bases each). Trimming took 3 bases from V and 4 from J, leaving 17 bases between them. Germline CDR1 and CDR2: SGHTA and FQGNSA. The CDR3 extends over 16 amino acids. CDR3 protein: CASSFRDLRSPDTQYF. Here the CDR3 DNA reads TGTGCCAGCAGCTTCCGGGACCTCAGGTCTCCAGATACGCAGTATTTT.

A word on this clonotype: A junction boundary mismatches the germline segment, possibly from a read error. The chain has TRBV5-1 and TRBJ2-7; possibly TRBD2 for D (6 bases). This CDR3 is built from 16 residues. Germline lookup yields CDR1 SGHRS and CDR2 YFSETQ. The CDR3 DNA is TGCGCCAGCAGCTTGGCTACCGGACTACCTCGCTACGAGCAGTACTTT. Protein sequence: CASSLATGLPRYEQYF.